This T cell receptor (beta chain) stems from a study (TCRdb year 2016). As regards this clonotype: Its antigen remains undetermined. Base qualities are not at hand, and no much larger clone is one base apart.

Library creation used RT-PCR. Sequenced on an Illumina MiSeq. Using fastp at Q25 and MiXCR, TCRdb reprocessed the public reads and kept productive beta chains. Each entry is one CDR3 protein sequence, shown with its most common DNA and genes. The sample table holds about 680,000 distinct CDR3 sequences, of which 13% to 15% were seen once. Roughly 3.9% of the sample comes from the top ten. The sequencing input was memory CD4+ T cells from blood. The clonotype was recovered from a female donor in good health, serving as a healthy control.

The DNA sequence is as follows: TGTGCCAGCAGTTTATCCATGGGGGGGTCAGGCGGGGAAGAGACCCAGTACTTC. This is translated as CASSLSMGGSGGEETQYF. The chain is assembled from TRBV28 and TRBJ2-5; 7 junctional bases match TRBD2. The CDR3 starts with the cysteine, ends with the phenylalanine, and has 18 residues. The retained sequence is limited to the CDR3, 54 bases, with the frame set at the first base. The CDR1 and CDR2 encoded by the germline V gene are MDHEN and SYDVKM. Unmatched junction bases come to 14, with V trimmed by 1 base and J by 3 bases.